The TCR beta chain described here comes from a study of blood T cell repertoires in COVID-19. Study-level background: Italy, Spain and the United States were the sources of the convalescent and acute COVID-19 samples.

The study drew participants aged about 18 to 90 years from roughly 25 US areas. Either two negative PCRs, clearance, or symptom resolution qualified Cohort 3 donors as recovered. The germline gives CDR1 WNHNN, CDR2 SYGVQD (reference sequence). Trimming took off 3 bases at V and 2 bases at J, with 9 bases between the two ends. This CDR3 is built from 14 residues. Profiling relied on immunoSEQ multiplex PCR, and the TCRdb table lists in-frame clones only, not all of them. The sample consists of a few hundred thousand clones, 86% of them appearing once. V is TRBV10-1 and J is TRBJ2-3; TRBD1 might be the D (5 bases). This sequence was found in a man aged 25 to 40 who had recovered from COVID-19. The source material was PBMCs or T cells enriched from blood (not recorded which). CDR3 sequence reads: CASSEGVFTDTQYF. The DNA of the CDR3 is TGCGCCAGCAGTGAAGGGGTATTCACAGATACGCAGTATTTT.